The present T cell receptor (beta chain) was sequenced within a study of post-analysis software for immune sequencing data. At the level of the study: Included among the disease courses, which were recorded for the cohort, were relapsing-remitting, secondary progressive and progressive-relapsing multiple sclerosis. Whole-study findings and limits: A few TRBV segments occurring more often in patients than controls included TRBV5-6, TRBV5-1 and TRBV20-1. Batch-matched samples strongly co-clustered by F measure. The normalized Chao1 diversity of multiple sclerosis patients was significantly lower than that of controls.

About this clonotype: Its specificity is not known.

TCR beta cDNA libraries included unique molecular identifiers. TCRdb re-analysed the PCR reads in MiXCR, keeping a single row per CDR3 protein. This table holds some 800,000 distinct CDR3 sequences, roughly 46% found once. Germline V gene lookup returns CDR1 SGHRS and CDR2 YFSETQ. This CDR3 contains 12 residues. The junction had 3 bases not matched to a gene; V was cut back by 0 bases and J by 12 bases. The TCR comes from a girl aged 5 to 17 with multiple sclerosis. V is TRBV5-1 and J is TRBJ2-3; TRBD2 matches at 8 bases. The sample taken for sequencing was blood. Here the CDR3 DNA reads TGCGCCAGCAGCTTGGGCGGGGGGCCACAGTATTTT. Translation gives CASSLGGGPQYF.